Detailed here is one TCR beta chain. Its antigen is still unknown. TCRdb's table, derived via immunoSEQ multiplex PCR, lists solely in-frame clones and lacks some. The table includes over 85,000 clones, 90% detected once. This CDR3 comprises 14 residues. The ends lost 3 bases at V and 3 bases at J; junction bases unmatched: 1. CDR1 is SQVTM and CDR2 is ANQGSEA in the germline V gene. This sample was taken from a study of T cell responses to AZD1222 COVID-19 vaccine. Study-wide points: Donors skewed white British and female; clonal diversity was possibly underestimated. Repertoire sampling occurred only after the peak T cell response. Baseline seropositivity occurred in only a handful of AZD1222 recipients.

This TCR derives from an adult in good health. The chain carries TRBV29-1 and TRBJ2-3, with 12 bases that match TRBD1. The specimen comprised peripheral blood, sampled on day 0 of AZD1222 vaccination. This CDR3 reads CSVEGQGATDTQYF. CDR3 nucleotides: TGCAGCGTTGAGGGACAGGGGGCGACAGATACGCAGTATTTT.